Listed here are 19 T cell receptor beta chains from one sample, sequenced in a study of T cell repertoires in aging, cancer and after chemotherapy. Peripheral blood genomic DNA, not sorted cells or RNA, was the template. TRB rearrangements spanning V, D and J were amplified using mixed TRB-A/B primers. TCRdb passed the multiplex PCR reads through MiXCR, listing each CDR3 protein once. The sample consists of more than 15,000 distinct CDR3 sequences, 45% to 50% of them appearing once. Sequencing was done on a sample of blood. The receptors originated from a human donor in good health.

This sequence joins TRBV6-5 and TRBJ2-2, with 10 bases that match TRBD2. The CDR3 has 17 residues. The V and J ends lost 6 bases and 7 bases, in that order; junction bases with no gene match: 14. Germline CDR1 and CDR2: MNHEY and SVGAGI. This CDR3 is CASRPRSSGRANGELFF. The CDR3 nucleotides are TGTGCCAGCAGGCCACGTTCGAGCGGGAGGGCCAACGGGGAGCTGTTTTTT.

The J gene is TRBJ2-7, the V gene TRBV6-5; 8 bases fit TRBD2. Germline lookup yields CDR1 MNHEY and CDR2 SVGAGI. Trimming took 5 bases from V and 3 from J; bases not matched to a gene: 3. The CDR3 consists of 13 residues. CDR3 bases: TGTGCCAGCAGTATCGGGACTAGCTACGAGCAGTACTTC. It codes for CASSIGTSYEQYF.

The V and J genes are TRBV29-1 and TRBJ1-1; no clear D gene. Trimming removed 4 bases at V and 7 bases at J, with 7 bases between. The CDR3 consists of 10 residues. Germline lookup yields CDR1 SQVTM and CDR2 ANQGSEA. The CDR3 region is CSVGEIEAFF. The CDR3 nucleotides are TGCAGCGTTGGCGAGATTGAAGCTTTCTTT.

The rearrangement uses TRBV11-1 and TRBJ2-7, with 8 bases that match TRBD2. V gave up 5 bases and J gave up 0 bases; unmatched junction bases: 6. Germline V gene sequence: CDR1 SGHAT, CDR2 FQDESV (reference sequence). This CDR3 has 15 residues. The CDR3 reads CASSKIAGNSYEQYF. The CDR3 DNA is TGTGCCAGCAGCAAAATAGCGGGGAACTCCTACGAGCAGTACTTC.

This sequence joins TRBV5-6 and TRBJ2-5, with D uncertain. CDR1 is SGHDT and CDR2 is YYEEEE in the germline V gene. The CDR3 runs 12 residues. Trimming removed 1 base from V and 3 bases from J, with 4 bases in between. CDR3 region: CASSLIKETQYF. Here the CDR3 DNA reads TGTGCCAGCAGCTTGATTAAAGAGACCCAGTACTTC. The variable domain in full, with the rest retrieved from reference TRBV5-6 and TRBJ2-5, is DAGVTQSPTHLIKTRGQQVTLRCSPKSGHDTVSWYQQALGQGPQFIFQYYEEEERQRGNFPDRFSGHQFPNYSSELNVNALLLGDSALYLCASSLIKETQYFGPGTRLLVL.

The chain carries TRBV6-1 and TRBJ2-3; tentative D call: TRBD2 (6 bases). Trimming left V 2 bases short and J 2 bases short, with 17 bases between. The CDR3 runs to 17 residues. CDR1 and CDR2 (germline): MNHNS, SASEGT. The CDR3 spells CASSESELAAITDTQYF. The DNA for the CDR3 is TGTGCCAGCAGTGAATCGGAACTAGCTGCTATCACAGATACGCAGTATTTT.

J is TRBJ2-2 and V is TRBV6-6; D gene uncertain. Trimming removed 7 bases from V and 6 bases from J, with 24 bases in between. Germline V lookup: CDR1 MNHNY, CDR2 SVGAGI (reference sequence). The CDR3 covers 17 residues. This CDR3 reads CASTYPIQASWPGELFF. CDR3 nucleotide sequence: TGTGCCAGCACGTACCCAATCCAGGCATCATGGCCCGGGGAGCTGTTTTTT.

V usage is TRBV19 and J usage is TRBJ2-5, with 9 bases identical to TRBD1. Per germline, CDR1 LNHDA and CDR2 SQIVND (reference sequence). The V segment lost 5 bases and the J segment 4 bases; nucleotides outside the gene matches: 8. The CDR3 sequence is 15 residues long. The CDR3 protein is CASSSGGDRVETQYF. CDR3 sequence (DNA): TGTGCCAGTAGTTCCGGCGGGGACAGGGTAGAGACCCAGTACTTC.

V is TRBV27 and J is TRBJ2-7; 9 bases are shared with TRBD2. The ends lost 6 bases at V and 5 bases at J; junction bases unmatched: 11. The germline V gene encodes CDR1 MNHEY and CDR2 SMNVEV (reference sequence). The CDR3 totals 15 residues. The CDR3 bases are TGTGCCAGCAGAATTTGGCGGGAGGGCCGGAACGAGCAGTACTTC. The encoded protein is CASRIWREGRNEQYF.

This clonotype was seen more than once but under ten times. The chain is built from TRBV12-3 or TRBV12-4 and TRBJ2-7; D is perhaps TRBD1 or TRBD2 (5 bases each). Between the trimmed V and J ends, which lost 6 bases and 4 bases, there was a span of 16 bases. The CDR3 has 14 amino acids. CDR3 DNA sequence: TGTGCCAGCAGCACTGGGGGAAGGGGTTACGAGCAGTACTTC. As protein: CASSTGGRGYEQYF.

The chain is built from TRBV6-5 and TRBJ2-7, with 8 nucleotides matching TRBD1. CDR1 and CDR2 (germline): MNHEY, SVGAGI. The V gene end was trimmed by 5 bases and the J gene end by 0 bases; junction bases not matched to a gene: 6. The CDR3 is 15 amino acids. CDR3 bases: TGTGCCAGCAGTGCACAGGGGGTCAGCTCCTACGAGCAGTACTTC. This codes for CASSAQGVSSYEQYF.

V usage is TRBV19 and J usage is TRBJ2-3, with TRBD2 identical over 13 bases. The J segment lost 2 bases and the V segment lost 6 bases, leaving 5 bases of the junction unmatched. The CDR3 covers 16 residues. The germline gives CDR1 LNHDA, CDR2 SQIVND (reference sequence). The DNA of the CDR3 is TGTGCCAGTAGCAGGGGACTAGCGGGACACACAGATACGCAGTATTTT. As protein: CASSRGLAGHTDTQYF.

The J gene is TRBJ1-1, the V gene TRBV29-1; 11 bases line up with TRBD1. J was trimmed by 1 base and V by 3 bases; bases with no gene match: 1. CDR1 SQVTM and CDR2 ANQGSEA come from the germline V gene. The length of the CDR3 is 14 residues. The CDR3 sequence is CSVDGTGGNTEAFF. The CDR3 DNA reads TGCAGCGTTGACGGGACAGGGGGGAACACTGAAGCTTTCTTT.

In its sample, this clonotype ranks as medium-sized (0.01 to 0.1%). The gene calls are TRBV29-1 and TRBJ2-1; TRBD1 is a possible D gene (5 bases). The CDR3 covers 12 residues. CDR1 is SQVTM and CDR2 is ANQGSEA in the germline V gene. Trimming removed 3 bases at V and 8 bases at J, with 11 bases between. This CDR3 is CSVDRARDEQFF. In DNA, the CDR3 is TGCAGCGTTGATCGGGCCAGGGATGAGCAGTTCTTC.

V gene TRBV6-5 combines with J gene TRBJ2-3; TRBD2 is a possible D gene (5 bases). CDR3 length: 12 residues. Trimming took 6 bases from V and 9 from J, leaving 13 bases between them. Germline V gene data show CDR1 as MNHEY and CDR2 as SVGAGI. The CDR3 DNA reads as TGTGCCAGCAGCCCGGACTGGTGGACGCAGTATTTT. It specifies CASSPDWWTQYF.

This clonotype appeared a few times. This rearrangement joins TRBV19 to TRBJ2-1, with unresolved D. The CDR3 is made up of 12 amino acids. CDR1 LNHDA and CDR2 SQIVND come from the germline V gene (reference sequence). The germline V and J ends were trimmed by 3 bases and 9 bases, with 9 bases remaining between them. The CDR3 sequence: CASSIRVGEQFF. The CDR3 DNA sequence: TGTGCCAGTAGTATTAGGGTAGGTGAGCAGTTCTTC.

The chain has TRBV24-1 and TRBJ2-3; TRBD1 or TRBD2 may be the D gene (5 bases each). The CDR3 sequence is 16 residues long. Deletions cut 4 bases from V and 0 bases from J, with 13 bases between. CDR1 KGHDR and CDR2 SFDVKD come from the germline V gene. This CDR3 reads CATSDPGTASTDTQYF. The CDR3 DNA sequence: TGTGCCACCAGTGACCCAGGGACGGCGAGCACAGATACGCAGTATTTT.

The chain couples TRBV6-5 to TRBJ2-1; D is unresolved. The CDR3 consists of 12 residues. With 10 bases removed from V and 7 bases from J, the gap between germline ends came to 14 bases. The germline V gene has CDR1 MNHEY and CDR2 SVGAGI. In DNA, the CDR3 is TGTGCCACCTACCGTACCGTGAATGAGCAGTTCTTC. Translating it yields CATYRTVNEQFF.

The chain employs TRBV20-1 and TRBJ1-6; D not certain. Per germline, CDR1 DFQATT and CDR2 SNEGSKA (reference sequence). There are 15 residues in the CDR3. The V and J ends lost 0 bases and 0 bases respectively, with 6 bases between them. CDR3 sequence (DNA): TGCAGTGCTAGAGATGGAAGCTCCTATAATTCACCCCTCCACTTT. Translation: CSARDGSSYNSPLHF.